Below, 21 T cell receptor beta chains from the same sample are listed, as sequenced in a study of post-analysis software for immune sequencing data. Study findings and constraints: Higher frequency in patients than in controls was seen for roughly five TRBV segments, with TRBV5-6, TRBV5-1 and TRBV20-1 among them.

These receptors lack a known antigen. Carried by the TCR beta cDNA libraries were unique molecular identifiers. TCRdb recomputed calls from the PCR reads with MiXCR, one row per CDR3 protein. The sample holds about 820,000 distinct CDR3 sequences, approximately 53% seen once. Sequencing used blood. These receptors originate from a girl between 5 and 17 years old with multiple sclerosis.

The genes are TRBV5-1 and TRBJ2-1, with D unclear. The J call is uncertain, as TRBJ2-7 better fits the DNA end. This CDR3 is 14 amino acids long. Germline loops: CDR1 SGHRS, CDR2 YFSETQ. CDR3: CASRIGTVDWEQYF. DNA of the CDR3: TGCGCCAGCAGAATAGGTACAGTCGACTGGGAGCAGTACTTC.

The chain uses TRBV12-3 or TRBV12-4 and TRBJ2-1; D tentatively reads TRBD1 or TRBD2 (6 bases each). Trimming left V 2 bases short and J 5 bases short, with 13 bases between. This CDR3 comprises 15 residues. The CDR3 spells CASSLWGARNNEQFF. CDR3 nucleotide sequence: TGTGCCAGCAGTTTATGGGGGGCTAGGAACAATGAGCAGTTCTTC.

The V gene is TRBV29-1, the J gene TRBJ2-4; D possibly corresponds to TRBD1 (5 bases). The closer fit of TRBJ2-7 to the DNA end suggests the J call may be wrong. Germline CDR1 reads SQVTM; CDR2 reads ANQGSEA. The CDR3 is made up of 12 amino acids. CDR3 loop: CSVRARVGEQYF. CDR3 nucleotide sequence: TGCAGCGTAAGAGCCAGGGTCGGCGAGCAGTACTTC.

The gene calls are TRBV29-1 and TRBJ2-1; D is ambiguous. There are 15 residues in the CDR3. The ends were cut back, 3 bases at V and 0 bases at J, with 12 bases in the middle. Looked up from germline, CDR1 is SQVTM and CDR2 is ANQGSEA. The CDR3, as DNA: TGCAGCGTTGATTGGACGGGCAGCTCCTACAATGAGCAGTTCTTC. This codes for CSVDWTGSSYNEQFF.

The chain recombines TRBV7-2 with TRBJ2-3, with TRBD2 matching over 7 bases. The CDR3 runs 13 residues. Germline loops: CDR1 SGHTA, CDR2 FQGNSA. The junction had 0 bases not matched to a gene; V was cut back by 0 bases and J by 6 bases. CDR3 bases: TGTGCCAGCAGCTTAGCGCGGGAGGATACGCAGTATTTT. Amino acids: CASSLAREDTQYF.

The table lists this clonotype with a few counts. The chain uses TRBV29-1 and TRBJ2-7, with 13 positions matching TRBD2. Trimming cost V 4 bases and J 4 bases; bases outside gene matches: 4. Germline CDR1 is SQVTM and CDR2 is ANQGSEA. This CDR3 has 14 residues. The CDR3 loop reads CSVATSGRPYEQYF. The CDR3, as DNA: TGCAGCGTTGCGACTAGCGGGAGGCCATACGAGCAGTACTTC.

This chain links TRBV7-6 with TRBJ2-7, with 7 positions matching TRBD1. Germline V CDR1 and CDR2: SGHVS, FNYEAQ. The CDR3 runs to 15 residues. V dropped 5 bases and J dropped 1; count of bases not matched to a gene: 8. CDR3 nucleotide sequence: TGTGCCAGCAGCCCTCGGACAGGTGATTCCTACGAGCAGTACTTC. Protein: CASSPRTGDSYEQYF.

This clonotype is a singleton in its sample. The V gene is TRBV29-1, the J gene TRBJ2-5; D possibly corresponds to TRBD2 (7 bases). The CDR3 spans 15 residues. From germline, CDR1 is SQVTM and CDR2 ANQGSEA. With 2 bases removed from V and 1 base from J, the gap between germline ends came to 14 bases. Here the CDR3 reads CSVERRGGSQETQYF. CDR3 bases: TGCAGCGTTGAAAGACGCGGGGGCTCCCAAGAGACCCAGTACTTC.

For the CDR3, the DNA is TGTGCCATCAGTGAGACTAGCGGGGCCAGCTCCTACAATGAGCAGTTCTTC. As protein: CAISETSGASSYNEQFF. The chain carries TRBV10-3 and TRBJ2-1, with 10 bases fitting TRBD2. Losses at the gene ends were 2 bases for V and 0 bases for J; bases not matched to a gene: 4. Germline assignment: CDR1 ENHRY and CDR2 SYGVKD. The CDR3 sequence is 17 residues long.

This clonotype was counted a single time. The chain links TRBV7-9 to TRBJ2-4; a possible D gene is TRBD1 (5 bases). The CDR3 sequence is 14 residues long. From germline, CDR1 is SEHNR and CDR2 FQNEAQ (reference sequence). The V end was cut by 4 bases, the J end by 3 bases, with 10 bases between. CDR3 amino acids: CASSSQGSKNIQYF. The CDR3 DNA reads as TGTGCCAGCAGCTCGCAGGGAAGCAAAAACATTCAGTACTTC.

The CDR3 here is CASSYGGLRTGELFF. For the CDR3, the DNA is TGTGCCAGCAGTTATGGGGGTTTGCGCACCGGGGAGCTGTTTTTT. The J gene is TRBJ2-2, the V gene TRBV6-5; D may match TRBD1 or TRBD2 (5 bases each). The CDR3 runs to 15 residues. The V end lost 3 bases, the J end lost 4 bases, and 12 bases lay between the germline ends. Germline lookup yields CDR1 MNHEY and CDR2 SVGAGI.

The V call is TRBV7-3, the J call TRBJ2-3; 14 nucleotides line up with TRBD2. V shed 4 bases, J shed 6 bases, and the junction held 6 bases outside the gene matches. CDR1 is SGHTA and CDR2 is FQGTGA in the germline V gene. The CDR3 covers 16 residues. This chain's CDR3 is CASSSGLAGARDTQYF. CDR3 bases: TGTGCCAGCAGCTCGGGACTAGCGGGGGCACGGGATACGCAGTATTTT.

The chain has TRBV6-1 and TRBJ2-7; 9 nucleotides match TRBD1. The trim removed 1 base at V and 1 base at J, leaving 5 bases unmatched. The CDR3 is made up of 16 amino acids. Germline lookup yields CDR1 MNHNS and CDR2 SASEGT. DNA for the CDR3: TGTGCCAGCAGTGAAGAGGACAGGGGATGGTCCTACGAGCAGTACTTC. Amino acid sequence: CASSEEDRGWSYEQYF.

The chain uses TRBV15 and TRBJ2-1; no clear D. The CDR3 runs 15 residues. Germline CDR1 and CDR2: LNHNV and YYDKDF (reference sequence). The V end was cut by 0 bases, the J end by 6 bases, with 12 bases between. Here the CDR3 reads CATSRDQGNFNEQFF. DNA for the CDR3: TGTGCCACCAGCAGAGATCAAGGGAACTTCAATGAGCAGTTCTTC.

The chain carries TRBV29-1 and TRBJ1-2; D is undetermined. Per the germline V gene, CDR1 is SQVTM and CDR2 is ANQGSEA. V lost 1 base, J lost 4 bases, and 13 bases lay in between. The CDR3 totals 14 residues. The CDR3 spells CSVEGGSTSYGYTF. The CDR3 bases are TGCAGCGTTGAAGGAGGATCCACGTCCTATGGCTACACCTTC.

Only a few counts were recorded for this clonotype. The chain joins TRBV20-1 to TRBJ1-4, with 9 bases fitting TRBD1. The CDR3 consists of 16 residues. Unmatched junction bases numbered 10, after V lost 2 bases and J lost 6 bases. Per germline, CDR1 DFQATT and CDR2 SNEGSKA (reference sequence). The CDR3 coding sequence is TGCAGTGCTAGAAAATCCCCGACAGGGGGTGATGAAAAACTGTTTTTT. It codes for CSARKSPTGGDEKLFF.

There are a few counts of this clonotype. The chain employs TRBV19 and TRBJ2-5, with D perhaps matching TRBD1 (5 bases). TRBJ2-7 explains the end of the DNA better; the J call may be wrong. In germline, CDR1 is LNHDA, CDR2 SQIVND (reference sequence). The CDR3 contains 13 residues. CDR3 DNA sequence: TGTGCCACAAAACAGGCAGGACCCTACGAGCAGTACTTC. This gives the protein CATKQAGPYEQYF.

The table lists this clonotype with a count of one. This rearrangement joins TRBV7-9 to TRBJ2-7, with 9 bases aligning to TRBD2. The CDR3 runs 14 residues. Germline CDR1 and CDR2: SEHNR and FQNEAQ (reference sequence). Trimming cost V 5 bases and J 5 bases; bases outside gene matches: 7. The CDR3 loop reads CASSGGLASDEQYF. In nucleotides, the CDR3 is TGTGCCAGCAGCGGGGGACTAGCTAGTGACGAGCAGTACTTC.

This clonotype was detected only a few times. This chain joins TRBV6-1 and TRBJ1-2, with D perhaps TRBD1 (6 bases). The CDR3 has 13 residues. Trimming pared 4 bases from V and 8 bases from J, leaving 14 bases between. Looked up from germline, CDR1 is MNHNS and CDR2 is SASEGT. CDR3 loop: CASSVTSGVGYTF. The CDR3 DNA reads as TGTGCCAGCAGTGTTACCTCAGGGGTCGGCTACACCTTC.

The chain uses TRBV25-1 and TRBJ1-2, with 12 bases lining up with TRBD1. There are 16 residues in the CDR3. With V trimmed by 4 bases and J by 6 bases, 9 bases remained unmatched. Germline lookup yields CDR1 MGHDK and CDR2 SYGVNS. The CDR3 protein is CASSVAGTGGRDGYTF. CDR3 coding DNA: TGTGCCAGCAGTGTTGCCGGGACAGGGGGCCGGGATGGCTACACCTTC.

This sequence joins TRBV18 and TRBJ1-2; D is uncertain. The CDR3 loop spans 16 amino acids. The germline V gene encodes CDR1 KGHSH and CDR2 LQKENI. V was pared by 0 bases and J by 4 bases, with 15 bases between. CDR3 sequence (DNA): TGTGCCAGCTCACCACCGGGATTTAACCAGATCTATGGCTACACCTTC. Amino acid sequence: CASSPPGFNQIYGYTF.